This T cell receptor beta chain was sequenced for a study of blood T cell repertoires in COVID-19. Germline V gives CDR1 SGHTA, CDR2 FQGNSA. CDR3 length equals 16 residues. The trim removed 6 bases at V and 1 base at J, leaving 11 bases unmatched. TCRdb keeps only in-frame clones here, not all; method: immunoSEQ multiplex PCR. The sample has 250,000 or so clones, about nine tenths seen once. Participants' own reports of clinical history determined their cohort assignment. The sequenced material came from PBMCs or T cells enriched from blood (not recorded which). The V and J genes are TRBV7-2 and TRBJ1-2; 7 bases line up with TRBD1. The TCR sequence derives from a young woman who had recovered from COVID-19. The CDR3 bases are TGTGCCAGCAGTAAGGAGACAGGGAATAATAACTATGGCTACACCTTC. Protein sequence: CASSKETGNNNYGYTF. Full variable domain (outside the CDR3, taken from reference TRBV7-2 and TRBJ1-2): GAGVSQSPSNKVTEKGKDVELRCDPISGHTALYWYRQSLGQGLEFLIYFQGNSAPDKSGLPSDRFSAERTGGSVSTLTIQRTQQEDSAVYLCASSKETGNNNYGYTFGSGTRLTVV.